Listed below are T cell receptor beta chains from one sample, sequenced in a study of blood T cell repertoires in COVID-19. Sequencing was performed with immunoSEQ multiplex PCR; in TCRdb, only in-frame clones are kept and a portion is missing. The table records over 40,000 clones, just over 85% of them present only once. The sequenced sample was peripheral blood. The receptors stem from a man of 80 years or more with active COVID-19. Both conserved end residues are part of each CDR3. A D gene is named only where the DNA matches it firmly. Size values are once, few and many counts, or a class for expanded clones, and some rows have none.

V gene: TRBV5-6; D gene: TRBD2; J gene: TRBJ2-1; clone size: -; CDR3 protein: CASSPHLGGRTTTNEQFF; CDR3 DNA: TGTGCCAGCAGCCCCCACTTGGGCGGGAGGACCACGACTAATGAGCAGTTCTTC
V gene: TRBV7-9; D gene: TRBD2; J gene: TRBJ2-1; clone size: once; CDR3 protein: CASSLLTSGSDEQFF; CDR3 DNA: TGTGCCAGCAGCTTACTGACTAGCGGGAGCGATGAGCAGTTCTTC
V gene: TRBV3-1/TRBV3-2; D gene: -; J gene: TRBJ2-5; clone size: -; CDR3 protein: CASSQGGTQYF; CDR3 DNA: TGTGCCAGCAGCCAAGGCGGGACCCAGTACTTC
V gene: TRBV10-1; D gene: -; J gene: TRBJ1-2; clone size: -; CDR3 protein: CASIRVGGRNGYTF; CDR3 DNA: TGCGCCAGCATCAGGGTCGGGGGGCGAAATGGCTACACCTTC
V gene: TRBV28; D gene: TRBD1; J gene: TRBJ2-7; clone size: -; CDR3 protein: CASTGTDDYEQYF; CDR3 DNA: TGTGCCAGCACGGGGACAGACGACTACGAGCAGTACTTC
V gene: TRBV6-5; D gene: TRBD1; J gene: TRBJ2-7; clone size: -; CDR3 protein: CASRYRGRYEQYF; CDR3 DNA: TGTGCCAGCAGGTACAGGGGTCGATACGAGCAGTACTTC
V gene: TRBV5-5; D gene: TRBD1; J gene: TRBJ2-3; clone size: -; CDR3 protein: CASSWGTGDTDTQYF; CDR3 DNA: TGTGCCAGCAGCTGGGGGACAGGGGACACAGATACGCAGTATTTT
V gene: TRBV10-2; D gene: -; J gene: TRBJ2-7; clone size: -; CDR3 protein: CASGSISYEQYF; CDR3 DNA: TGCGCCAGCGGCTCCATCTCCTACGAGCAGTACTTC
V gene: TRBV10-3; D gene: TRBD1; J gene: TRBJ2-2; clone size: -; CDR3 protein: CATRSGTGNTGELFF; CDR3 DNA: TGTGCCACTCGCTCCGGGACAGGGAACACCGGGGAGCTGTTTTTT
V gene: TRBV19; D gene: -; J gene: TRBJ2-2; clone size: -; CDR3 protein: CASSIGVQRTGDTGELFF; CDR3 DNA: TGTGCCAGTAGTATTGGGGTTCAGCGGACCGGGGACACCGGGGAGCTGTTTTTT
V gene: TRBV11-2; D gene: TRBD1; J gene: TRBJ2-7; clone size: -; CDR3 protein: CASSLSRQGTYEQYF; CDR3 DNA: TGTGCCAGCAGCTTAAGTAGACAGGGAACCTACGAGCAGTACTTC
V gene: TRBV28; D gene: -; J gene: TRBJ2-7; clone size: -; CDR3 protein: CASSIQGYEQYF; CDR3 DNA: TGTGCCAGCAGTATACAGGGATACGAGCAGTACTTC
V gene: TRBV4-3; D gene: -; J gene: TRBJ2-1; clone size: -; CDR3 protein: CASSQVVIQGMGYNEQFF; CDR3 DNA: TGCGCCAGCAGCCAAGTCGTGATCCAGGGGATGGGTTACAATGAGCAGTTCTTC
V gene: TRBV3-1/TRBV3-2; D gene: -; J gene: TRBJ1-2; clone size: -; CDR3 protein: CASSQGLHYGYTF; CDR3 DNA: TGTGCCAGCAGCCAAGGACTCCACTATGGCTACACCTTC
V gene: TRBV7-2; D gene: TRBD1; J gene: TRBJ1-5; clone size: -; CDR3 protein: CASSSGDRGTNQPQHF; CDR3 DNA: TGTGCCAGCAGCTCGGGGGACAGGGGGACCAATCAGCCCCAGCATTTT
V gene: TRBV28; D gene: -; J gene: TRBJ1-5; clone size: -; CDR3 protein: CASSLPGYRSRINQPQHF; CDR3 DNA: TGTGCCAGCAGTCTCCCCGGATACAGGTCCCGTATCAATCAGCCCCAGCATTTT
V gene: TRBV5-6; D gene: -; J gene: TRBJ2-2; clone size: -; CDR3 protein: CASSLPWALDTGELFF; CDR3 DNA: TGTGCCAGCAGCTTGCCGTGGGCCCTGGACACCGGGGAGCTGTTTTTT
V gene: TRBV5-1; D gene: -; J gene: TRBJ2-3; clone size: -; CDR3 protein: CASSLLGTRDGGPDTQYF; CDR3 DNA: TGCGCCAGCAGCTTGTTAGGGACGAGAGATGGGGGCCCAGATACGCAGTATTTT
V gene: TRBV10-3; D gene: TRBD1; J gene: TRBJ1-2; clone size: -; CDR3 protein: CAISGQGNYGYTF; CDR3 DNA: TGTGCCATCAGTGGACAGGGGAACTATGGCTACACCTTC
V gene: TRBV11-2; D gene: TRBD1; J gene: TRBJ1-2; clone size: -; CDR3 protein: CASSLYGTGYGYTF; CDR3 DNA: TGTGCCAGCAGCTTATACGGGACAGGATATGGCTACACCTTC
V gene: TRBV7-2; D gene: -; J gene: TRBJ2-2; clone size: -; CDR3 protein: CASSWGHNTGELFF; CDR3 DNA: TGTGCCAGCAGCTGGGGCCATAACACCGGGGAGCTGTTTTTT
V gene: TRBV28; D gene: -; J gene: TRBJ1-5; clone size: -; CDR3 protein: CASSFKGQPQHF; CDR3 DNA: TGTGCCAGCAGTTTTAAGGGGCAGCCCCAGCATTTT
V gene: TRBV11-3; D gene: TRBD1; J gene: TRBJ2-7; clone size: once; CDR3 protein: CASSLATGYEQYF; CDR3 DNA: TGTGCCAGCAGCTTAGCGACAGGGTACGAGCAGTACTTC
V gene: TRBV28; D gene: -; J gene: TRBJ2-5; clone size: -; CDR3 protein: CASSPLALRGDQETQYF; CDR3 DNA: TGTGCCAGCAGTCCACTAGCTTTGCGGGGAGACCAAGAGACCCAGTACTTC
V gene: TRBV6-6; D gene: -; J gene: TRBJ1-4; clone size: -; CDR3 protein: CASTRDTATNEKLFF; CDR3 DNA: TGTGCCAGCACACGTGACACGGCAACTAATGAAAAACTGTTTTTT
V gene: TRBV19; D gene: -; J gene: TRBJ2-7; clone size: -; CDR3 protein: CASSLTGDYEQYF; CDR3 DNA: TGTGCCAGTAGTCTGACGGGAGACTACGAGCAGTACTTC
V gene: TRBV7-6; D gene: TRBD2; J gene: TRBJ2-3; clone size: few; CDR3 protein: CASSLTAGGASSTDTQYF; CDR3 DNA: TGTGCCAGCAGCTTAACGGCGGGAGGCGCTTCTAGCACAGATACGCAGTATTTT
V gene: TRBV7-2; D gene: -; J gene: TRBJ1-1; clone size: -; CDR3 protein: CASSYQTGQSEAFF; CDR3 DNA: TGTGCCAGCAGCTACCAGACAGGACAAAGTGAAGCTTTCTTT
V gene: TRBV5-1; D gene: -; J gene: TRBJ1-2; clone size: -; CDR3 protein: CASSLSFGRGQGYGYTF; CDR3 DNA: TGCGCCAGCAGCTTGAGTTTCGGCAGGGGTCAGGGATATGGCTACACCTTC
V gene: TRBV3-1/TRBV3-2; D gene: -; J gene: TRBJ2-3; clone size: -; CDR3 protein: CASSPNTDTQYF; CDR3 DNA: TGTGCCAGCAGCCCCAACACAGATACGCAGTATTTT
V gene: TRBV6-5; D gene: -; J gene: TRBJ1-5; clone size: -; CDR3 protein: CASSSAGGNQPQHF; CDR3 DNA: TGTGCCAGCAGTTCCGCAGGGGGCAATCAGCCCCAGCATTTT
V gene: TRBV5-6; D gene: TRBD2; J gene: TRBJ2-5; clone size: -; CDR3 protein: CASSPRLADGFRGETQYF; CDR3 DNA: TGTGCCAGCAGCCCAAGACTAGCGGATGGCTTCCGAGGAGAGACCCAGTACTTC
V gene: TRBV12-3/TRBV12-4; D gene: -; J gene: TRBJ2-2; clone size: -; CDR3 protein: CASSWRDTGELFF; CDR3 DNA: TGTGCCAGCAGTTGGAGGGACACCGGGGAGCTGTTTTTT
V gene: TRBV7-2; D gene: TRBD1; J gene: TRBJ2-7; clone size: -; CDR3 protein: CASTSDRGTYEQYF; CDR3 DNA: TGTGCCAGCACCTCGGACAGGGGGACCTACGAGCAGTACTTC
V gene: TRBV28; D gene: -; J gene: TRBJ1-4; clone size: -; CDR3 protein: CASSLRTAEKLFF; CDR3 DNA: TGTGCCAGCAGTCTAAGGACAGCCGAAAAACTGTTTTTT
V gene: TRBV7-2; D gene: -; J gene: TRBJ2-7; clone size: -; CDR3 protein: CASSSFPGTPYEQYF; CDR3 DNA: TGTGCCAGCAGCTCTTTCCCCGGGACACCATACGAGCAGTACTTC
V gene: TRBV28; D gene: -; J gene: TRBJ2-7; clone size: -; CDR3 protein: CASSLGGDPYEQYF; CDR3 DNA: TGTGCCAGCAGTTTAGGTGGAGATCCCTACGAGCAGTACTTC
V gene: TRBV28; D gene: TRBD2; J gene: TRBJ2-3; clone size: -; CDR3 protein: CASSAPGGLRTDTQYF; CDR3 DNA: TGTGCCAGCAGTGCCCCGGGGGGTCTTAGGACAGATACGCAGTATTTT
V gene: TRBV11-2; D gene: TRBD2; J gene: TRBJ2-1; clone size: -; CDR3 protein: CASGSGGSSYNEQFF; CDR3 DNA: TGTGCCAGCGGGTCCGGGGGGAGCTCCTACAATGAGCAGTTCTTC
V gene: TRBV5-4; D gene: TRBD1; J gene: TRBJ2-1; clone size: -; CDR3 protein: CASSLRQGYNEQFF; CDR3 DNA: TGTGCCAGCAGCTTGAGACAGGGGTATAATGAGCAGTTCTTC
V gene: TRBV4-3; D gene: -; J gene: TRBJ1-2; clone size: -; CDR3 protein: CASSHEGKGYGYTF; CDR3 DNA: TGCGCCAGCAGCCATGAGGGAAAAGGCTATGGCTACACCTTC
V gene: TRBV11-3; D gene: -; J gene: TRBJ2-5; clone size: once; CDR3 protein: CASSKNGQSLETQYF; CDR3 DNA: TGTGCCAGCAGCAAAAATGGGCAGTCCCTAGAGACCCAGTACTTC
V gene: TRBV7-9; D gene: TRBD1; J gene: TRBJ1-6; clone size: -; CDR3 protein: CASSGQGNSPLHF; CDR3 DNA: TGTGCCAGCAGCGGACAGGGGAATTCACCCCTCCACTTT
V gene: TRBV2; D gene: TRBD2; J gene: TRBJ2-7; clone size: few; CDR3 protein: CASRLAAYEQYF; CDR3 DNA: TGTGCCAGCCGACTAGCGGCCTACGAGCAGTACTTC
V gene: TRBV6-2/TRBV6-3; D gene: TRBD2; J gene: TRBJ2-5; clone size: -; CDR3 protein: CASSYWASGTETQYF; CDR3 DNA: TGTGCCAGCAGTTACTGGGCTAGCGGGACGGAGACCCAGTACTTC
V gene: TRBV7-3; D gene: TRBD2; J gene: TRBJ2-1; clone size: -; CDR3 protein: CASSSLGGRAIDEQFF; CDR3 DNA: TGTGCCAGCAGCTCCCTTGGTGGGAGGGCCATTGATGAGCAGTTCTTC
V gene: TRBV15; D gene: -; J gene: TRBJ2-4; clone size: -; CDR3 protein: CATSTLTGRDIQYF; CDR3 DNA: TGTGCCACCAGCACCTTAACAGGGAGGGACATTCAGTACTTC
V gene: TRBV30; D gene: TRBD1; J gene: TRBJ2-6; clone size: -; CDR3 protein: CAWSEGGAGANVLTF; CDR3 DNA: TGTGCCTGGAGTGAAGGGGGCGCTGGGGCCAACGTCCTGACTTTC
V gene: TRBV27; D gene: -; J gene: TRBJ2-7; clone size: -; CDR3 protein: CATSRIGPGEQYF; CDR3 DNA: TGTGCCACTAGTAGGATCGGTCCCGGCGAGCAGTACTTC
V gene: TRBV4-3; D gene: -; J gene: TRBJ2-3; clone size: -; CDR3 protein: CASSQDSGSTDTQYF; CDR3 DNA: TGCGCCAGCAGCCAAGACTCAGGGAGCACAGATACGCAGTATTTT
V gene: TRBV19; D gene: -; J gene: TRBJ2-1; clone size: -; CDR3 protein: CASSGDSSSYNEQFF; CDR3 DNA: TGTGCCAGTAGTGGAGACTCTAGCTCCTACAATGAGCAGTTCTTC
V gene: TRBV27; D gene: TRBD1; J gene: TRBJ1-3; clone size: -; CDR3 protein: CASSPSGGVSGNTIYF; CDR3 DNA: TGTGCCAGCAGCCCCTCAGGGGGCGTCTCTGGAAACACCATATATTTT
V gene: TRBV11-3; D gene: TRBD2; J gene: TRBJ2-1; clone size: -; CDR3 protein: CASSLEPSGRYNEQFF; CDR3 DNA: TGTGCCAGCAGCTTAGAGCCTAGCGGGAGGTACAATGAGCAGTTCTTC
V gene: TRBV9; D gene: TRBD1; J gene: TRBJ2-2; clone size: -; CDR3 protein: CASSPTGLANTGELFF; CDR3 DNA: TGTGCCAGCAGCCCGACAGGGCTAGCGAACACCGGGGAGCTGTTTTTT
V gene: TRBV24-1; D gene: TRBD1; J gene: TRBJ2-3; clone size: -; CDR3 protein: CATSQQGRTDTQYF; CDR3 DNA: TGTGCCACCAGTCAACAGGGGCGCACAGATACGCAGTATTTT